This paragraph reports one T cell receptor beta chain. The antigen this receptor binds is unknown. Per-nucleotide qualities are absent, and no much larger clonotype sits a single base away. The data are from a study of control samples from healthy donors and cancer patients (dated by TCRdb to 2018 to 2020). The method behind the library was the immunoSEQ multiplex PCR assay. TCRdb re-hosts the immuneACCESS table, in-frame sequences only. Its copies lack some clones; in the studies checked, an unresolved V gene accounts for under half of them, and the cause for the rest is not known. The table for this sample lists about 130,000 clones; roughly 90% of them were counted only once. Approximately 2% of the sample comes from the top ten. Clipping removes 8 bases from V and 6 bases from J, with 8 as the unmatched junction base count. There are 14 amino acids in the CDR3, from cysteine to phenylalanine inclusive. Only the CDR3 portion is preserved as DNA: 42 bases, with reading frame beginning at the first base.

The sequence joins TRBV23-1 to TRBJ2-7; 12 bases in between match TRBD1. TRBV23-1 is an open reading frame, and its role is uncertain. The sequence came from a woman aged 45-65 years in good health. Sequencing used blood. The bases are TGCGCCAGCCCCACCGGGACAGGGGGCGCCGAGCAGTACTTC. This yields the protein CASPTGTGGAEQYF.